What follows are 2 T cell receptor beta chains derived from one specimen sequenced in a study of T cell responses to AZD1222 COVID-19 vaccine. The table came from immunoSEQ multiplex PCR; TCRdb's copy has only in-frame clones and leaves some out. Here the sample spans under 130,000 clones, 90% to 95% being singletons. Sequencing was performed on peripheral blood, taken on day 0 of AZD1222 vaccination. Source of these receptors: an adult in good health.

This rearrangement joins TRBV13 to TRBJ1-6; TRBD1 matches 8 bases. Germline V CDR1 and CDR2: PRHDT, FYEKMQ (reference sequence). Trimming took 5 bases from V and 6 from J; bases not matched to a gene: 3. This CDR3 spans 14 amino acids. CDR3: CASSPGQANSPLHF. The CDR3 region has the DNA TGTGCCAGCAGCCCGGGACAGGCTAATTCACCCCTCCACTTT.

This chain links TRBV19 with TRBJ2-7; possibly TRBD1 or TRBD2 for D (6 bases each). CDR1 LNHDA and CDR2 SQIVND come from the germline V gene (reference sequence). V lost 1 base, J lost 5 bases, and 12 bases lay in between. The CDR3 runs to 14 residues. The DNA for the CDR3 is TGTGCCAGTAGTATAGGCGGGACACTCGACGAGCAGTACTTC. It codes for CASSIGGTLDEQYF.